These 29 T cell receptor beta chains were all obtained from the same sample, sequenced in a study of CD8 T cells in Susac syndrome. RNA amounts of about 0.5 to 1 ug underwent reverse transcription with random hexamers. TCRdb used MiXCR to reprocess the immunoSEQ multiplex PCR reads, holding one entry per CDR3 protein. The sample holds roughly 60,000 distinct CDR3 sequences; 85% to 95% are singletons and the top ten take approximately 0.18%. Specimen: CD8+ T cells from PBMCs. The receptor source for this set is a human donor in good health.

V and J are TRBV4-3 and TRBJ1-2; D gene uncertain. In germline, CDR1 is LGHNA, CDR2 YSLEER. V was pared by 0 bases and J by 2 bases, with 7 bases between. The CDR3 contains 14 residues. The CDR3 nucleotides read TGCGCCAGCAGCCAAGATCGGTGGAACTATGGCTACACCTTC. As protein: CASSQDRWNYGYTF.

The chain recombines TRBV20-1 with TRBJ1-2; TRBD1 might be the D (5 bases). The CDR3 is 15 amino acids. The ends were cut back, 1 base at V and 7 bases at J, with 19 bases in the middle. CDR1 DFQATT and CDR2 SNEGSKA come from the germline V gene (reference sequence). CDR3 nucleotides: TGCAGTGCTAGAGGGGACCTAAACTATGATGGTGGCTACACCTTC. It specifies CSARGDLNYDGGYTF.

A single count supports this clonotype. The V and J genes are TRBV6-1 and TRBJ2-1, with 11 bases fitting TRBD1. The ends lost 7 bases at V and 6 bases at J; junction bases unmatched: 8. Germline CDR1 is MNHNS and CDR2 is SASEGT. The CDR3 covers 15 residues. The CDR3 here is CASTIGQGARNEQFF. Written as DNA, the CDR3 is TGTGCCAGCACCATAGGACAGGGGGCACGCAATGAGCAGTTCTTC.

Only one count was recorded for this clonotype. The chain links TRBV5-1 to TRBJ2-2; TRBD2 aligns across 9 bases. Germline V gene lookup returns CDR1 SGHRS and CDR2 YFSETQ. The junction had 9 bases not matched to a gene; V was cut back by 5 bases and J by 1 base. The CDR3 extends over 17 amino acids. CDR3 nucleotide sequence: TGCGCCAGCAGAGATCCAGCGGGGGGCCTGAACACCGGGGAGCTGTTTTTT. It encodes CASRDPAGGLNTGELFF.

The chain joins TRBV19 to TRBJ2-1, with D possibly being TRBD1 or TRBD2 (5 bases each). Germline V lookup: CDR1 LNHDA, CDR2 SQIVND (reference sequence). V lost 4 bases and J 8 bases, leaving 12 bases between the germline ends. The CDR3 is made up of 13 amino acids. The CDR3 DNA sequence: TGTGCCAGTAGTAGGGGGATAGGGGATGAGCAGTTCTTC. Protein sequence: CASSRGIGDEQFF.

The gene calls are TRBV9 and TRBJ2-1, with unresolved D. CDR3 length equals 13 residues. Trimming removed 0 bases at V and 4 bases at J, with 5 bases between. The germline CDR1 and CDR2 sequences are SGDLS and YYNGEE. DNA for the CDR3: TGTGCCAGCAGCGTAGTACAGTACAATGAGCAGTTCTTC. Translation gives CASSVVQYNEQFF. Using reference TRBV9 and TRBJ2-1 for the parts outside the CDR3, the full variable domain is DSGVTQTPKHLITATGQRVTLRCSPRSGDLSVYWYQQSLDQGLQFLIQYYNGEERAKGNILERFSAQQFPDLHSELNLSSLELGDSALYFCASSVVQYNEQFFGPGTRLTVL.

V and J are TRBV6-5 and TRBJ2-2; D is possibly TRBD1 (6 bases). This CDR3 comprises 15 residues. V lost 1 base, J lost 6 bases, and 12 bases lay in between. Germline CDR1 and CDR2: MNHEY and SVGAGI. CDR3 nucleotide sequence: TGTGCCAGCAGTTACTTGACAGGTTTCCCCGGGGAGCTGTTTTTT. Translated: CASSYLTGFPGELFF.

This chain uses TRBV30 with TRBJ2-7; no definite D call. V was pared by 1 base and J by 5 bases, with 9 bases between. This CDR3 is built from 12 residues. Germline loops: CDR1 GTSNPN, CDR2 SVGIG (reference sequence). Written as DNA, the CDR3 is TGTGCCTGGAGTGACCCCCGGGACGAGCAGTACTTC. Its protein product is CAWSDPRDEQYF. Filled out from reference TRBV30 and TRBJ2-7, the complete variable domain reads SQTIHQWPATLVQPVGSPLSLECTVEGTSNPNLYWYRQAAGRGLQLLFYSVGIGQISSEVPQNLSASRPQDRQFILSSKKLLLSDSGFYLCAWSDPRDEQYFGPGTRLTVT.

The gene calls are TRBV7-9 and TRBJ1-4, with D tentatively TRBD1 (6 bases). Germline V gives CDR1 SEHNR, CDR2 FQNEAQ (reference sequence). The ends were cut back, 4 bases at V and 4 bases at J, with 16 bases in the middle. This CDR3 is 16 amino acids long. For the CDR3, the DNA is TGTGCCAGCAGCTCGTCCTTTACAGGGTTTAATGAAAAACTGTTTTTT. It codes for CASSSSFTGFNEKLFF.

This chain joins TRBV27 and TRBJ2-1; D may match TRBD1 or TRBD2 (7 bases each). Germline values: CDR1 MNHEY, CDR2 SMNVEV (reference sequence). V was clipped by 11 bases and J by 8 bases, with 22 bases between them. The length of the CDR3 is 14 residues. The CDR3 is CAVTSGGGVDEQFF. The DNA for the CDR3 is TGTGCCGTCACGTCAGGGGGAGGGGTGGATGAGCAGTTCTTC.

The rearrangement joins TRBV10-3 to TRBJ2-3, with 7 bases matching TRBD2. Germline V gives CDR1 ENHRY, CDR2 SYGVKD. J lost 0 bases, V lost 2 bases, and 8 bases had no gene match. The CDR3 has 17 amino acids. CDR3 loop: CAISETSLRGSTDTQYF. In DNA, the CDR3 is TGTGCCATCAGTGAGACCTCCTTGCGGGGGAGCACAGATACGCAGTATTTT.

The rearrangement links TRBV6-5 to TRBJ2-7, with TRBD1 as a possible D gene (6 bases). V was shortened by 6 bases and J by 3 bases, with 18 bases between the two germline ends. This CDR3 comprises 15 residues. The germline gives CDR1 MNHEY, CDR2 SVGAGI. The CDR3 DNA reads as TGTGCCAGCAGCCAGAATTTGGACAGCTTCTACGAGCAGTACTTC. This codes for CASSQNLDSFYEQYF.

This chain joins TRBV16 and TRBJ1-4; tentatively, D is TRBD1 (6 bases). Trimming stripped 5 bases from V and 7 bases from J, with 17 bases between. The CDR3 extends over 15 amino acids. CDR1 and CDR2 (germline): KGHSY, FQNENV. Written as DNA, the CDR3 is TGTGCCAGCAGCGATCCTCCGGGGGCAGGTGAAAAACTGTTTTTT. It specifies CASSDPPGAGEKLFF. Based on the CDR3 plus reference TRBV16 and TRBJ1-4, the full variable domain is GEEVAQTPKHLVRGEGQKAKLYCAPIKGHSYVFWYQQVLKNEFKFLISFQNENVFDETGMPKERFSAKCLPNSPCSLEIQATKLEDSAVYFCASSDPPGAGEKLFFGSGTQLSVL.

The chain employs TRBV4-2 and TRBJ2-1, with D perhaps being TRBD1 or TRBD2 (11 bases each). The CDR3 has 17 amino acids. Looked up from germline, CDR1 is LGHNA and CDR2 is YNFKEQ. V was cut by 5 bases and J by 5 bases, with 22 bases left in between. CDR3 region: CASSSGQGGLADNEQFF. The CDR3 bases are TGTGCCAGCAGCTCGGGACAGGGGGGACTAGCGGACAATGAGCAGTTCTTC.

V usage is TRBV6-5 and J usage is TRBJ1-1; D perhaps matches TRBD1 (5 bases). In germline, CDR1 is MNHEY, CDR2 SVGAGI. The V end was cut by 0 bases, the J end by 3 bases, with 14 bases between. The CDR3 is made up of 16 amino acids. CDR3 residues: CASSYSTWGLDTEAFF. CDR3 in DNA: TGTGCCAGCAGTTACTCGACGTGGGGCTTGGACACTGAAGCTTTCTTT.

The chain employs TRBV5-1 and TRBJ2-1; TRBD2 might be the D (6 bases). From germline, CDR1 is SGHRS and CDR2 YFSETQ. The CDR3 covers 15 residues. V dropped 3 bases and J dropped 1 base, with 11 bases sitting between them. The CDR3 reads CASSWLGGSYNEQFF. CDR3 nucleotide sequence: TGCGCCAGCAGCTGGTTGGGGGGTTCCTACAATGAGCAGTTCTTC.

In DNA form, the CDR3 reads TGTGCCAGCAGCCAAGGGGCAGGGTCACGAAGGGAAGCTTTCTTT. As protein: CASSQGAGSRREAFF. The J gene is TRBJ1-1, the V gene TRBV4-2; D might be TRBD1 (5 bases). The CDR3 is 15 amino acids. Germline V gene data show CDR1 as LGHNA and CDR2 as YNFKEQ. The V gene lost 1 base and the J gene lost 8 bases, with 17 bases spanning the gap.

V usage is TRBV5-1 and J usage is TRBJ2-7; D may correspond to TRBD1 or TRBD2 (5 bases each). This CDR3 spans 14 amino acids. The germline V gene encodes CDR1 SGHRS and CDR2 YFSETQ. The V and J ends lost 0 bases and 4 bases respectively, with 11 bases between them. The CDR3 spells CASSLGTGLYEQYF. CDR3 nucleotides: TGCGCCAGCAGCTTGGGTACGGGGCTTTACGAGCAGTACTTC.

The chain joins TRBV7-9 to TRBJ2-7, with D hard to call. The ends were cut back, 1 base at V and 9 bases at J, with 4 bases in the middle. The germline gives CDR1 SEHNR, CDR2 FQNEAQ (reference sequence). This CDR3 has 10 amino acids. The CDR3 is CASSLGVQYF. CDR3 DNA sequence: TGTGCCAGCAGCTTAGGGGTGCAGTACTTC. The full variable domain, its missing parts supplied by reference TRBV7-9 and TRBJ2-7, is DTGVSQNPRHKITKRGQNVTFRCDPISEHNRLYWYRQTLGQGPEFLTYFQNEAQLEKSRLLSDRFSAERPKGSFSTLEIQRTEQGDSAMYLCASSLGVQYFGPGTRLTVT.

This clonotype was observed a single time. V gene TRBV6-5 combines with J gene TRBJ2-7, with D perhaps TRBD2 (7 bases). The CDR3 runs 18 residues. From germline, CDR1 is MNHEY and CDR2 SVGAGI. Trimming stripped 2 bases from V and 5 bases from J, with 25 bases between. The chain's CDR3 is CASSYPLGGAFNRDEQYF. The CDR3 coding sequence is TGTGCCAGCAGTTACCCCCTGGGGGGGGCCTTCAATAGGGACGAGCAGTACTTC.

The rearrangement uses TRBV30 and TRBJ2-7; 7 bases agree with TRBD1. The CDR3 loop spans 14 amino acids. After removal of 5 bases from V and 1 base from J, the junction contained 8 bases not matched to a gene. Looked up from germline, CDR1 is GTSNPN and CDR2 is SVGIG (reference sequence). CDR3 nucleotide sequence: TGTGCCTGGGGTGGAGACAGGGATTCCTACGAGCAGTACTTC. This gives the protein CAWGGDRDSYEQYF.

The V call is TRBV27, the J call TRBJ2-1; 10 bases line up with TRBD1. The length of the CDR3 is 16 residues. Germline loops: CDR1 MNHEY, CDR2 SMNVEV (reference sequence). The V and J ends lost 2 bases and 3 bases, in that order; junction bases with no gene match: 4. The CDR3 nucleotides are TGTGCCAGCAGTTTAACGACAGGGGGCAACTACAATGAGCAGTTCTTC. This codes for CASSLTTGGNYNEQFF.

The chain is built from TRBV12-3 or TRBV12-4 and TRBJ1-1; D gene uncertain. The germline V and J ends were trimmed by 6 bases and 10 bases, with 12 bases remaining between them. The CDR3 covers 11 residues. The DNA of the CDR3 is TGTGCCAGCAGGATCGCGGGCGTAGCTTTCTTT. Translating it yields CASRIAGVAFF.

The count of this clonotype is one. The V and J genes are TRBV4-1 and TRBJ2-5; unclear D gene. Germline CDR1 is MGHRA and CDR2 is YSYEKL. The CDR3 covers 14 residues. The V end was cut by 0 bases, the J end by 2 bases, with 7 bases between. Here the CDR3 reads CASSQDQAQETQYF. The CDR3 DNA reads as TGCGCCAGCAGCCAAGATCAAGCTCAAGAGACCCAGTACTTC.

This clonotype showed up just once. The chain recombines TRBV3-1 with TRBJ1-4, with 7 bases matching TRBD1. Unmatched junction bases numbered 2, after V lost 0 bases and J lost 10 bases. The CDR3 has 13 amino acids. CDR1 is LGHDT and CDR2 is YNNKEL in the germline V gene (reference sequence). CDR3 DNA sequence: TGTGCCAGCAGCCAAGATCGGACAGGAAAACTGTTTTTT. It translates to CASSQDRTGKLFF.

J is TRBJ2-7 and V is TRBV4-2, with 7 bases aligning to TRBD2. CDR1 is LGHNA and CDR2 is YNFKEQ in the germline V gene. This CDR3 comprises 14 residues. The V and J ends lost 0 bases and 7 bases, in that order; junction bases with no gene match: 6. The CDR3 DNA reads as TGTGCCAGCAGCCAAGATCTGGGGGGGAAAGAGCAGTACTTC. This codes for CASSQDLGGKEQYF.

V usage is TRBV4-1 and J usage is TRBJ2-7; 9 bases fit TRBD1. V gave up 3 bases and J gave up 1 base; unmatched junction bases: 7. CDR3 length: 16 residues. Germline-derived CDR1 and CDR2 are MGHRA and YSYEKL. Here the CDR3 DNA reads TGCGCCAGCAGCCAGGGAGCCGGGACAGGGTCCTACGAGCAGTACTTC. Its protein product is CASSQGAGTGSYEQYF.

The CDR3 loop is CASSLGGGSYNEQFF. The CDR3 DNA sequence: TGTGCCAGCAGCTTAGGCGGGGGGAGTTACAATGAGCAGTTCTTC. The chain recombines TRBV7-2 with TRBJ2-1; 8 positions match TRBD2. This CDR3 contains 15 residues. The trim removed 1 base at V and 4 bases at J, leaving 3 bases unmatched. Germline lookup yields CDR1 SGHTA and CDR2 FQGNSA.

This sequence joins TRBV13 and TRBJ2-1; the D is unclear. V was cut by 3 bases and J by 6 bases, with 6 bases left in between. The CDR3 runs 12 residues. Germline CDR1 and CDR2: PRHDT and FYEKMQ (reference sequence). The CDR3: CASSLDSNEQFF. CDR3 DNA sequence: TGTGCCAGCAGCTTGGATTCCAATGAGCAGTTCTTC.